This TCR beta chain was sequenced for a study of blood T cell repertoires in COVID-19. On the study more broadly: From the United States, Italy and Spain came samples of acute and convalescent COVID-19.

Libraries were prepared by immunoSEQ multiplex PCR; TCRdb keeps only in-frame clonotypes and omits some of them. This table holds a few hundred thousand clones, around 80% found once. The germline V gene has CDR1 SNHLY and CDR2 FYNNEI. Trimming shortened V by 9 bases and J by 8 bases, and 22 bases separated the two germline ends. CDR3 length: 14 residues. The V and J genes are TRBV2 and TRBJ1-2; no clear D. This TCR derives from a man younger than 45 with acute COVID-19. Sequenced material: PBMCs or T cells enriched from blood (not recorded which). CDR3 in amino acids: CASKSNNQARGYTF. CDR3 nucleotide sequence: TGTGCCAGTAAGAGCAACAATCAGGCGCGCGGCTACACCTTC. The full variable domain, with the rest looked up from reference TRBV2 and TRBJ1-2, is EPEVTQTPSHQVTQMGQEVILRCVPISNHLYFYWYRQILGQKVEFLVSFYNNEISEKSEIFDDQFSVERPDGSNFTLKIRSTKLEDSAMYFCASKSNNQARGYTFGSGTRLTVV.